The clone carrying this T cell receptor (beta chain) appeared many times. No antigen is known for it. V trimming: 0 bases; J trimming: 4 bases; junction bases outside the gene matches: 4. CDR3 length: 16 residues. Germline CDR1 reads MNHEY; CDR2 reads SVGEGT. By quantitative 5'-RACE with molecular barcodes, the TCR beta libraries were made. TCRdb processed the 5' RACE reads anew with MiXCR; each CDR3 protein has one entry. Of roughly 220,000 distinct CDR3 sequences listed, 18% are singletons. This record comes from a study of CD8 T cells in ankylosing spondylitis. Findings and caveats of the study: A motif in TCR beta, a set of roughly eight highly homologous variants, appeared characteristic of ankylosing spondylitis blood. Earlier reports found some motif variants in synovial fluid and blood in reactive arthritis. Significant enrichment of disease-linked clones was reportedly seen in matched ankylosing spondylitis synovial fluid.

The receptor comes from a male donor with ankylosing spondylitis. V is TRBV6-2 or TRBV6-3 and J is TRBJ2-1; TRBD2 aligns across 9 bases. Sequencing used blood, either unsorted or a sorted T cell fraction (not recorded which). The CDR3 coding sequence is TGTGCCAGCAGTTACTCGGATACTAGCGGGTACAATGAGCAGTTCTTC. Its protein is CASSYSDTSGYNEQFF.